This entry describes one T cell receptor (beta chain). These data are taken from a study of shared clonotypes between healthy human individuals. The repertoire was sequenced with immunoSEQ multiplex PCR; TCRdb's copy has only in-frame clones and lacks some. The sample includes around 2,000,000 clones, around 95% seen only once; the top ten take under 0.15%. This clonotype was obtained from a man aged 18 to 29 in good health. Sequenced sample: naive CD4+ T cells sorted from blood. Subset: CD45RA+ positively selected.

CDR3 loop: CASGQDRARYGYTF. As DNA, the CDR3 is TGTGCCAGCGGACAGGACAGGGCCCGCTATGGCTACACCTTC. The V call is TRBV2, the J call TRBJ1-2; 8 bases agree with TRBD1. The length of the CDR3 is 14 residues. Trimming cost V 8 bases and J 4 bases; bases outside gene matches: 9. From germline, CDR1 is SNHLY and CDR2 FYNNEI. Looking up the rest from reference TRBV2 and TRBJ1-2 gives the full variable domain: EPEVTQTPSHQVTQMGQEVILRCVPISNHLYFYWYRQILGQKVEFLVSFYNNEISEKSEIFDDQFSVERPDGSNFTLKIRSTKLEDSAMYFCASGQDRARYGYTFGSGTRLTVV.